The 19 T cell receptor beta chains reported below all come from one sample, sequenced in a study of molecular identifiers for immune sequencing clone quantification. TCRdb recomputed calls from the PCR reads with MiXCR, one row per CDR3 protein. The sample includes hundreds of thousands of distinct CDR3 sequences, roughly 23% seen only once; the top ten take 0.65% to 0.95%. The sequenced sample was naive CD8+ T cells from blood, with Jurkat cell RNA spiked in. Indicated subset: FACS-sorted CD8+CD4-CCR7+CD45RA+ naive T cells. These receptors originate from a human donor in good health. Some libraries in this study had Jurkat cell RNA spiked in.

CDR3 sequence reads: CASSLNSQETQYF. For the CDR3, the DNA is TGTGCCAGCAGCTTAAATAGTCAAGAGACCCAGTACTTC. This sequence joins TRBV7-3 and TRBJ2-5; D not resolved. V was shortened by 1 base and J by 2 bases, with 5 bases between the two germline ends. This CDR3 is 13 amino acids long. Germline lookup yields CDR1 SGHTA and CDR2 FQGTGA.

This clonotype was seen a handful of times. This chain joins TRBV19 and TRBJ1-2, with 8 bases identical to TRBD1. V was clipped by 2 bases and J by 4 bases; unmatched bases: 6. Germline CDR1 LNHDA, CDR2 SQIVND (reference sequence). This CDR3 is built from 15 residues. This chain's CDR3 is CASSIYRDRSYGYTF. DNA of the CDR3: TGTGCCAGTAGTATATATCGGGACAGGAGCTATGGCTACACCTTC.

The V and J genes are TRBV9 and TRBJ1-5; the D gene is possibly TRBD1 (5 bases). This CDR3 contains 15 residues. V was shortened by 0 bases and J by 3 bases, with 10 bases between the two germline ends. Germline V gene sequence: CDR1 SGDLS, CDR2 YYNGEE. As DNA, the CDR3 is TGTGCCAGCAGCGTAGATGGGGGGGTCAATCAGCCCCAGCATTTT. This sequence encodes CASSVDGGVNQPQHF.

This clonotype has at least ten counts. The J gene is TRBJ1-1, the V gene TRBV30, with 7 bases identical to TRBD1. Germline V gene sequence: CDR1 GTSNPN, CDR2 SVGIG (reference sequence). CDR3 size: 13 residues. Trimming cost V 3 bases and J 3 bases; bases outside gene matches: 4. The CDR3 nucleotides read TGTGCCTGGAGGACACAGGGGTACACTGAAGCTTTCTTT. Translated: CAWRTQGYTEAFF.

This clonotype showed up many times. CDR3 protein: CASSFRTEAFF. The CDR3 DNA sequence: TGTGCCAGCAGCTTTCGAACTGAAGCTTTCTTT. This chain links TRBV7-6 with TRBJ1-1; D gene unclear. Germline assignment: CDR1 SGHVS and CDR2 FNYEAQ. The CDR3 is 11 residues long. The ends were cut back, 3 bases at V and 5 bases at J, with 4 bases in the middle.

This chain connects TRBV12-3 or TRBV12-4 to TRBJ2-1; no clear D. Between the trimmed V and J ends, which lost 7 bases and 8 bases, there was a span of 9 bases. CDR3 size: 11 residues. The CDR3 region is CASISGHEQFF. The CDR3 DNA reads TGTGCCAGCATCTCTGGCCATGAGCAGTTCTTC.

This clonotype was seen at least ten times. In DNA, the CDR3 is TGTGCCAGCAGGACTGACACAGATACGCAGTATTTT. Translation gives CASRTDTDTQYF. The rearrangement links TRBV12-3 or TRBV12-4 to TRBJ2-3; D ambiguous. The length of the CDR3 is 12 residues. The V end lost 6 bases, the J end lost 2 bases, and 6 bases lay between the germline ends.

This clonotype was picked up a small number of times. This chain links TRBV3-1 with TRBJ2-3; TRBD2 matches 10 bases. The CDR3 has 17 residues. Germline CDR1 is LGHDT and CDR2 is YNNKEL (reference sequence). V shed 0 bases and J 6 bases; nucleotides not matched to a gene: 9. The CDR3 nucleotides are TGTGCCAGCAGCCAAGACAGAGGACTAGCGGAATTGGATACGCAGTATTTT. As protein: CASSQDRGLAELDTQYF.

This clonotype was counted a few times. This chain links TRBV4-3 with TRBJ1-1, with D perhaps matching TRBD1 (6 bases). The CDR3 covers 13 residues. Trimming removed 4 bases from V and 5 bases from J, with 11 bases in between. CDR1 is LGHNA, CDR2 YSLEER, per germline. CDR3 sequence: CASSPQGRTEAFF. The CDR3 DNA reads TGCGCCAGCAGCCCCCAGGGGCGGACTGAAGCTTTCTTT.

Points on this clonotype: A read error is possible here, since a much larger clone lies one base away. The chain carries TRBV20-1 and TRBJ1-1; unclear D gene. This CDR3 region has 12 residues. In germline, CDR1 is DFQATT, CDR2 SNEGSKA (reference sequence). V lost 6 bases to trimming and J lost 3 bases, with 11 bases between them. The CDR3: CSAYGMDTEAFF. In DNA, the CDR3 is TGCAGTGCCTACGGAATGGACACTGAAGCTTTCTTT.

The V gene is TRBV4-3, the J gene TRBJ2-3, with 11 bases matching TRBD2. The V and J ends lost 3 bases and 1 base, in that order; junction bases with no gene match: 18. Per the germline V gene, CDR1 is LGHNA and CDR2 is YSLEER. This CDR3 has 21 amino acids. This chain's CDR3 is CASSHERPLAGGPSRTDTQYF. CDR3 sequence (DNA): TGCGCCAGCAGCCACGAGCGGCCTTTAGCGGGAGGGCCCTCCCGCACAGATACGCAGTATTTT.

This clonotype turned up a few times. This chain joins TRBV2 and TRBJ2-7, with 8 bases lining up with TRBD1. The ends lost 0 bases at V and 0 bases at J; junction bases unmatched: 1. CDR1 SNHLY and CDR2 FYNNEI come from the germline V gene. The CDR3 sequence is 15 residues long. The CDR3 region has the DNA TGTGCCAGCAGTGAAGCGGGACAGGCCTCCTACGAGCAGTACTTC. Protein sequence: CASSEAGQASYEQYF.

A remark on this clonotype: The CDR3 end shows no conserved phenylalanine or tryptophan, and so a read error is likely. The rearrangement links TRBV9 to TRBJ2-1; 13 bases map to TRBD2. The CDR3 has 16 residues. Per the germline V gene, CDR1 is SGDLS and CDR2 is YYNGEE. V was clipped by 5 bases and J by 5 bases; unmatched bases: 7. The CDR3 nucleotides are TGTGCCAGCAGTCCACTAGCGGGAGGGCCGAACAATGAGCAGTTCTCC. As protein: CASSPLAGGPNNEQFS.

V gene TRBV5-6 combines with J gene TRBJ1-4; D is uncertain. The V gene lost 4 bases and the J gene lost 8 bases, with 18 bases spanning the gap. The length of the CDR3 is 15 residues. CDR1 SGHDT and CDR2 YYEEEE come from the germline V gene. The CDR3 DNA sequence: TGTGCCAGCAGCGCCTGGCCACGGGTAGGGGAAAAACTGTTTTTT. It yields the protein CASSAWPRVGEKLFF. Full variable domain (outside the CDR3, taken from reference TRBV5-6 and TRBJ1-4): DAGVTQSPTHLIKTRGQQVTLRCSPKSGHDTVSWYQQALGQGPQFIFQYYEEEERQRGNFPDRFSGHQFPNYSSELNVNALLLGDSALYLCASSAWPRVGEKLFFGSGTQLSVL.

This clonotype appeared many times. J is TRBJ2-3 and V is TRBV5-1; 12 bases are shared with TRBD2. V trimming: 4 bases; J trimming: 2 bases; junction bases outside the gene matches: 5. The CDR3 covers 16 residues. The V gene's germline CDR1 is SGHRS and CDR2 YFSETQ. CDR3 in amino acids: CASSVGLAGFTDTQYF. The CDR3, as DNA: TGCGCCAGCAGCGTTGGACTAGCGGGGTTCACAGATACGCAGTATTTT. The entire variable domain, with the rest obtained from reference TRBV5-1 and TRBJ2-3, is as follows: KAGVTQTPRYLIKTRGQQVTLSCSPISGHRSVSWYQQTPGQGLQFLFEYFSETQRNKGNFPGRFSGRQFSNSRSEMNVSTLELGDSALYLCASSVGLAGFTDTQYFGPGTRLTVL.

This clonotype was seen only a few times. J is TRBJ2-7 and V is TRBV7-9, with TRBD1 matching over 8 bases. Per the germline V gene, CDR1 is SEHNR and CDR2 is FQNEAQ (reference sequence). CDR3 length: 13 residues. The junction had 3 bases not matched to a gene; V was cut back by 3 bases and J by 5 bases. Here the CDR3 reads CASSFDRGDEQYF. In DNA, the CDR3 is TGTGCCAGCAGCTTTGACAGGGGTGACGAGCAGTACTTC.

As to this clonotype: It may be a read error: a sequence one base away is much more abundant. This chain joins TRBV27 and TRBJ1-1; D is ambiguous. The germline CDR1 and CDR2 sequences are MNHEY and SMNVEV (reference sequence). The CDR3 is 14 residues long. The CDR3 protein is CASSLGNSVTEAIF. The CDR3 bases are TGTGCCAGCAGTTTAGGAAATTCGGTTACTGAAGCTATCTTT.

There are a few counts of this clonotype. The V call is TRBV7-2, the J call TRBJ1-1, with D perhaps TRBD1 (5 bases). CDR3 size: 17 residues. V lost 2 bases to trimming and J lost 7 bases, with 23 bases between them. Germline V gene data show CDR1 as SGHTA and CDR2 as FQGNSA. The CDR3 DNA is TGTGCCAGCAGCTTACTGTCCGGGGCCGACGCCCTCATTGAAGCTTTCTTT. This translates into CASSLLSGADALIEAFF.

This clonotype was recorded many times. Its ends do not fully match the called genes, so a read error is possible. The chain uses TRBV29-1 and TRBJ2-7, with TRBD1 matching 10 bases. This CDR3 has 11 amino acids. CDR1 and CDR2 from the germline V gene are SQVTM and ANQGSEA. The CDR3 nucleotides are TGCAGCGGGGGGACAGGGGCCGAGGAGTACTTC. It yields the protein CSGGTGAEEYF.